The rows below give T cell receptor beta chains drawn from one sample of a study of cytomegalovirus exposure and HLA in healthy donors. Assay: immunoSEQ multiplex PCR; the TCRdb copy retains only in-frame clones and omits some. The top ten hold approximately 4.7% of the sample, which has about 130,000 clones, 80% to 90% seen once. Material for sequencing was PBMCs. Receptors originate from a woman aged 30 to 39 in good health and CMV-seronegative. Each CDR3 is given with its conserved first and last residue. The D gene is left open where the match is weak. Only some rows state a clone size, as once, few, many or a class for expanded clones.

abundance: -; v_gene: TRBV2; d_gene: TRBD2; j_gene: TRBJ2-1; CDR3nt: TGTGCCAGCAGCCCGGGACTAGCGGGCTCCAATGAGCAGTTCTTC; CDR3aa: CASSPGLAGSNEQFF
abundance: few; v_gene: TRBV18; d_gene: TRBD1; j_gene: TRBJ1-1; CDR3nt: TGTGCCAGCTCACCTCAGACAGGGGTTGTGACTGAAGCTTTCTTT; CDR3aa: CASSPQTGVVTEAFF
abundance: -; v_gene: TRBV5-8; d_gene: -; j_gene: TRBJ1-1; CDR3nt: TGTGCCAGCAGCCCCGGGAGGGTTGCAGGGGAAACTGAAGCTTTCTTT; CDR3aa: CASSPGRVAGETEAFF
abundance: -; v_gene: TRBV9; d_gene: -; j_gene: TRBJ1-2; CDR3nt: TGTGCCAGCAGCGGCTACGGGGGTAACTATGGCTACACCTTC; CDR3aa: CASSGYGGNYGYTF
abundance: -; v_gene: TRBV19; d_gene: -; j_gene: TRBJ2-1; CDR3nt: TGTGCCAGTAGTATTGTAGTCCGGCAGGGCTTAAATGAGCAGTTCTTC; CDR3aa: CASSIVVRQGLNEQFF
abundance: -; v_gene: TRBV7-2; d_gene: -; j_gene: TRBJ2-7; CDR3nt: TGTGCCAGCAGATTGGACGGCAGGGTACATCGCGAGCAGTACTTC; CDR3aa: CASRLDGRVHREQYF
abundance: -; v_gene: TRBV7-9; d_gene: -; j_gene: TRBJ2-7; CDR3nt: TGTGCCAGCAGCCCCTGGGGAGGTTTACTCTCCTACGAGCAGTACTTC; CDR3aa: CASSPWGGLLSYEQYF
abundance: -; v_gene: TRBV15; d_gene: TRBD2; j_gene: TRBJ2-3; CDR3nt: TGTGCCACCAGCAGAGAGCGGGAGTCAACAGATACGCAGTATTTT; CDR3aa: CATSRERESTDTQYF
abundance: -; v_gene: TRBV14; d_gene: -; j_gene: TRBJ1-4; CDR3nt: TGTGCCAGCAGCCGCGACACCTGGGCAGCTAATGAAAAACTGTTTTTT; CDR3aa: CASSRDTWAANEKLFF
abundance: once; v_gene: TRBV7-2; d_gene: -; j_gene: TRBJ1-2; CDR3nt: TGTGCCAGCAGCGACAGGCCGCATTCCTATGGCTACACCTTC; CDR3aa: CASSDRPHSYGYTF
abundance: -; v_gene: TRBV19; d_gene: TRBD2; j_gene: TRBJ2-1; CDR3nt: TGTGCCAGTAGTTGGCGGGAGAGTTCCTACAATGAGCAGTTCTTC; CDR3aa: CASSWRESSYNEQFF
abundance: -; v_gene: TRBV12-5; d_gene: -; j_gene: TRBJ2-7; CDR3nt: TGTGCTAGTGCCTTTAGCGGAGGCTACGAGCAGTACTTC; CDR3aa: CASAFSGGYEQYF
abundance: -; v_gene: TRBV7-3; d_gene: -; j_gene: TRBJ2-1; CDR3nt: TGTGCCAGCAGCTCCCTTACTTCCAACTACAATGAGCAGTTCTTC; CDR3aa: CASSSLTSNYNEQFF
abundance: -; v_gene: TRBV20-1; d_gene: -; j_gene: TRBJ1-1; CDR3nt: TGCAGTGCTACAGTGAACACTGAAGCTTTCTTT; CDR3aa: CSATVNTEAFF
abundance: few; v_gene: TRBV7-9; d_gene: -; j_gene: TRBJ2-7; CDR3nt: TGTGCCAGCAGCCCCTATGGAGGGGGCTTGGTCGAGCAGTACTTC; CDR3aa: CASSPYGGGLVEQYF
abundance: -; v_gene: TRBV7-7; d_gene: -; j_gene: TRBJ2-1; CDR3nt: TGTGCCAGCAGCCCCACGACGCCACAGGGCTACAATGAGCAGTTCTTC; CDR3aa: CASSPTTPQGYNEQFF
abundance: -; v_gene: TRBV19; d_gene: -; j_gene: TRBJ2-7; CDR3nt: TGTGCCAGTAGTTACAGGGCTTATGGGACCCACTACGAGCAGTACTTC; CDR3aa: CASSYRAYGTHYEQYF
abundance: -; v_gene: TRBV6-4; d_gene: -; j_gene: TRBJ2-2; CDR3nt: TGTGCCAGCAGTGAGAGGGAGAGCACCGGGGAGCTGTTTTTT; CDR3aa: CASSERESTGELFF
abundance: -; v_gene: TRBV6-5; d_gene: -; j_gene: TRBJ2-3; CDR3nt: TGTACCTGCGGAGGGCACACAGATACGCAGTATTTT; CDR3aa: CTCGGHTDTQYF
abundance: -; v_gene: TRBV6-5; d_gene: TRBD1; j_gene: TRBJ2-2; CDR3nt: TGTGCCAGCAGTCGGACAGGGCGCACCGGGGAGCTGTTTTTT; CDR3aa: CASSRTGRTGELFF
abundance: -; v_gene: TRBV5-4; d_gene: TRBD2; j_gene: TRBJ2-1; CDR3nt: TGTGCCAGCAGCTTGGATGGGCGGGGGACCTACAATGAGCAGTTCTTC; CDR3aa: CASSLDGRGTYNEQFF
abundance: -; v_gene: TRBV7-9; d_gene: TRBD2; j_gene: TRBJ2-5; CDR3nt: TGTGCCAGCAGAGCGTCGGGGCCGGGAGGCCAAGAGACCCAGTACTTC; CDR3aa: CASRASGPGGQETQYF
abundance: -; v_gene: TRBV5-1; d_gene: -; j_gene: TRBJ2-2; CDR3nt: TGCGCCAGCGGGAAAGGGGGAACGGCCGGGGAGCTGTTTTTT; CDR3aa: CASGKGGTAGELFF
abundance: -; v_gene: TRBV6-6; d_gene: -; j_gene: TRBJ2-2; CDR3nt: TGTGCCAGCAGCTCGTCCGGGGGGCAGAGAACCGGGGAGCTGTTTTTT; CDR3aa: CASSSSGGQRTGELFF
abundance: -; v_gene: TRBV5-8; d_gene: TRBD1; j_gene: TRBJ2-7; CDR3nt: TGTGCCAGCAGGCGGGACAGGGGGATCAGCTACGAGCAGTACTTC; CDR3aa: CASRRDRGISYEQYF
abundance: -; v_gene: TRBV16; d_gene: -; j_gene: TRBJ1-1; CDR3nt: TGTGCCAGCAGCCTAGGACATAGGGGGACTGAAGCTTTCTTT; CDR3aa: CASSLGHRGTEAFF
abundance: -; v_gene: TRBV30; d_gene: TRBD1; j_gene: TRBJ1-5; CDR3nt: TGTGCCTGGGGGACAGGGGGTTTACGAAATCAGCCCCAGCATTTT; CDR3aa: CAWGTGGLRNQPQHF
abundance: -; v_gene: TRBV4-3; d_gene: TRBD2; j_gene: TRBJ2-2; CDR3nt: TGCGCCAGCAGCCGAGATACTAGCGGAGCACCAAACACCGGGGAGCTGTTTTTT; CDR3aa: CASSRDTSGAPNTGELFF
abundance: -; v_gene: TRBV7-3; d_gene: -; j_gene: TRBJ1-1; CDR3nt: TGTGCCAGCAGCACCACGGCGGGGCAGAAAGCTTTCTTT; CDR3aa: CASSTTAGQKAFF
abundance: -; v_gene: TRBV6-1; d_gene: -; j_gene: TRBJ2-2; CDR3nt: TGTGCCAGCAGTGAGGACCGGGCGGGGAACACCGGGGAGCTGTTTTTT; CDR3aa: CASSEDRAGNTGELFF
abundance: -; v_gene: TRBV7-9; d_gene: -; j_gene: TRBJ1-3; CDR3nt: TGTTCCAGCAGCGGCAGGGGACACACCATATATTTT; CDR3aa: CSSSGRGHTIYF
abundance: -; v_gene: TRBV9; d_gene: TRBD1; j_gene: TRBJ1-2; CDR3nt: TGTGCCAGCAGCCCACGGACAGGCTATGGGGGCTACACCTTC; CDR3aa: CASSPRTGYGGYTF
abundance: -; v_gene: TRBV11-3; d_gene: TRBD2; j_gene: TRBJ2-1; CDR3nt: TGTGCCAGCAGCTTACTAGCGGGAGGGTACAATGAGCAGTTCTTC; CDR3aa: CASSLLAGGYNEQFF
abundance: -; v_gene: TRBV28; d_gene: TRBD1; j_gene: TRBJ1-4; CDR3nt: TGTGCCAGCACCCTAGGGGGGACAGTGAATGAAAAACTGTTTTTT; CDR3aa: CASTLGGTVNEKLFF
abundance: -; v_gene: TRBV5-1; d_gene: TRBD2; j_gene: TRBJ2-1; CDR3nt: TGCGCCAGCAGAGCTAGCGGGACCAGCAATGAGCAGTTCTTC; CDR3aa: CASRASGTSNEQFF
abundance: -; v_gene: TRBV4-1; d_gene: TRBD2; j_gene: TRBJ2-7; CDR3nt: TGCGCCAGCAGCCAATCATTCGGACTAGCGGGAGGAGGGTCCACCTACGAGCAGTACTTC; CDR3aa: CASSQSFGLAGGGSTYEQYF
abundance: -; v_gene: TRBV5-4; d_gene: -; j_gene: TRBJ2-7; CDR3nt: TGTGCCAGCAGCTTGGTACAGGGAAATAGCGAGCAGTACTTC; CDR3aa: CASSLVQGNSEQYF
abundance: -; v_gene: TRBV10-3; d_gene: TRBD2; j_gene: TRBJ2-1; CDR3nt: TGTGCCATCTCAGGGACTAGCGGGGAGTTTAACAATGAGCAGTTCTTC; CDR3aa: CAISGTSGEFNNEQFF
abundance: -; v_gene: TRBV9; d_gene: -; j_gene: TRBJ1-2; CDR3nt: TGTGCCAGCAGCGTATTTGGGGGCCGAGCTGGCTACACCTTC; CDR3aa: CASSVFGGRAGYTF
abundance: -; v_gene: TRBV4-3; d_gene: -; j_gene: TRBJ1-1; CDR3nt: TGCGCCAGCAGCCAAGACGGACTAGGGGAGCTAGGTGCAGACACTGAAGCTTTCTTT; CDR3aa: CASSQDGLGELGADTEAFF
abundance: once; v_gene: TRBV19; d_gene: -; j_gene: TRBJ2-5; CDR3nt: TGTGCCAGTAGTACCACTGGGGCAGGCCAAGAGACCCAGTACTTC; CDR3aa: CASSTTGAGQETQYF
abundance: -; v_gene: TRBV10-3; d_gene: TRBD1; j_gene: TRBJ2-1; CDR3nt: TGTGCCATCGGAATCCAACAGGGGGCACAGTTCTTC; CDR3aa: CAIGIQQGAQFF
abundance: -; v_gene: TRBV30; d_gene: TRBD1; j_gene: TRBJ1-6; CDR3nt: TGTGCCTTAAGGTGGGACAGACTAAGAAGGAGCTCCTATAATTCACCCCTCCACTTT; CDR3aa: CALRWDRLRRSSYNSPLHF
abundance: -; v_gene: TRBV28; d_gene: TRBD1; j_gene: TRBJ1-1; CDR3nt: TGTGCCAGCAGTCCGTGGACAGGGGGCTCCGTCACTGAAGCTTTCTTT; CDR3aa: CASSPWTGGSVTEAFF
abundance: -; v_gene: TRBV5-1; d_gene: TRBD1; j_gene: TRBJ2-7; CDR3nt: TGCGCCACTACGTGGACAGGGAGCTCGTACGAGCAGTACTTC; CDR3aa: CATTWTGSSYEQYF
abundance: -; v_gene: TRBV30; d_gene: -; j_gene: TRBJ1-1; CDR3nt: TGTGCCTGGAGTGTAGTGGGGCCCGGTGAAGCTTTCTTT; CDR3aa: CAWSVVGPGEAFF
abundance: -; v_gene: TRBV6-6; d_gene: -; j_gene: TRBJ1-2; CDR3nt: TGTGCCAGCAGCCCGACACACTTAAAACTCATACCTGGCTACACCTTC; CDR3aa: CASSPTHLKLIPGYTF